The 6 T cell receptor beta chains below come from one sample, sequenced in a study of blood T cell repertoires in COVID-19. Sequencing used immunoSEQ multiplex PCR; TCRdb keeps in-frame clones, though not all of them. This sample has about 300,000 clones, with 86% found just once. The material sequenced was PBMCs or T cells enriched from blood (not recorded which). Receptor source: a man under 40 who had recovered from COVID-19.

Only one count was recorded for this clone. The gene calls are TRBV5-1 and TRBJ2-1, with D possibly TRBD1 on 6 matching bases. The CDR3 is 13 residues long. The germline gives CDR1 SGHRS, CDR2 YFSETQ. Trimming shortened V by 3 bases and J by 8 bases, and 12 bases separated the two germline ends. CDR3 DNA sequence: TGCGCCAGCAGCTGGGGGCGGGCTGATGAGCAGTTCTTC. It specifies CASSWGRADEQFF.

The CDR3 nucleotides read TGTGCCAGCAGCCGGGACAGGGAAAATGAGCAGTTCTTC. Amino acid sequence: CASSRDRENEQFF. The chain carries TRBV2 and TRBJ2-1; 9 positions agree with TRBD1. This CDR3 is built from 13 residues. V trimming: 6 bases; J trimming: 7 bases; junction bases outside the gene matches: 4. From germline, CDR1 is SNHLY and CDR2 FYNNEI.

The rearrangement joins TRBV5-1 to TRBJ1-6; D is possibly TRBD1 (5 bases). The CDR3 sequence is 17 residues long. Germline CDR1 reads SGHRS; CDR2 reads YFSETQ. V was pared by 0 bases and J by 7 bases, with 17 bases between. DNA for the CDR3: TGCGCCAGCAGCTTGGTTGAGCAGGGCAGCGTAAATTCACCCCTCCACTTT. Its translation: CASSLVEQGSVNSPLHF.

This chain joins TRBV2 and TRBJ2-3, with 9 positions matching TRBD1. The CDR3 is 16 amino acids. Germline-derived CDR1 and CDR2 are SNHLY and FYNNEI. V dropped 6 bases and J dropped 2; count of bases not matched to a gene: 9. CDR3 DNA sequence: TGTGCCAGCAGCCGGGGGACAGGGCGTATCACAGATACGCAGTATTTT. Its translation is CASSRGTGRITDTQYF. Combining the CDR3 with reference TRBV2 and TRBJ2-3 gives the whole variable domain EPEVTQTPSHQVTQMGQEVILRCVPISNHLYFYWYRQILGQKVEFLVSFYNNEISEKSEIFDDQFSVERPDGSNFTLKIRSTKLEDSAMYFCASSRGTGRITDTQYFGPGTRLTVL.

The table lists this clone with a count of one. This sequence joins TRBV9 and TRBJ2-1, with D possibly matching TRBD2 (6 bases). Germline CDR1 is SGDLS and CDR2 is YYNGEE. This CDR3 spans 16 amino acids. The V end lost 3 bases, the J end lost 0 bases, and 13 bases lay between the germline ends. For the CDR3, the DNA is TGTGCCAGCAGCGCCTTCACCGGGAGCTCCTACAATGAGCAGTTCTTC. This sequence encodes CASSAFTGSSYNEQFF.

CDR3 sequence reads: CASSLRQAGNSNQPQHF. CDR3 DNA: TGTGCCAGCAGCTTACGACAGGCGGGCAATAGCAATCAGCCCCAGCATTTT. The rearrangement links TRBV7-9 to TRBJ1-5; perhaps TRBD1 as D (6 bases). From germline, CDR1 is SEHNR and CDR2 FQNEAQ (reference sequence). Trimming pared 2 bases from V and 0 bases from J, leaving 14 bases between. CDR3 length equals 17 residues.